This T cell receptor beta chain was captured by sequencing in a study of blood T cells in healthy people across ages. Through a sample-barcoded 5' primer and a J-beta primer mix, a second PCR was run for about 6 to 11 cycles. Sequencing of every sample gave 3 million or more CDR3-containing paired-end reads. MiXCR, run by TCRdb on the 5' RACE reads, gives a single entry per CDR3 protein. The sample yields 1.4 million to 1.5 million distinct CDR3 sequences, approximately 40% seen once. Details on this clonotype: Its antigen remains unknown.

V was pared by 4 bases and J by 2 bases, with 11 bases between. CDR3 size: 13 residues. Germline V gene data show CDR1 as DFQATT and CDR2 as SNEGSKA (reference sequence). Findings and caveats of the study: No one knew whether donors had CMV, which possibly confounded expanded clonotype changes. The lack of PBMC sorting stopped any conclusive naive versus antigen-experienced comparison. The study found TCR beta diversity correlated strongly with naive T cell percentage.

The sequence derives from a young woman in good health. V is TRBV20-1 and J is TRBJ1-2; TRBD1 might be the D (6 bases). The material sequenced was blood. Written as DNA, the CDR3 is TGCAGTGCTAACCAACAGGGAAACTATGGCTACACCTTC. The encoded protein is CSANQQGNYGYTF.